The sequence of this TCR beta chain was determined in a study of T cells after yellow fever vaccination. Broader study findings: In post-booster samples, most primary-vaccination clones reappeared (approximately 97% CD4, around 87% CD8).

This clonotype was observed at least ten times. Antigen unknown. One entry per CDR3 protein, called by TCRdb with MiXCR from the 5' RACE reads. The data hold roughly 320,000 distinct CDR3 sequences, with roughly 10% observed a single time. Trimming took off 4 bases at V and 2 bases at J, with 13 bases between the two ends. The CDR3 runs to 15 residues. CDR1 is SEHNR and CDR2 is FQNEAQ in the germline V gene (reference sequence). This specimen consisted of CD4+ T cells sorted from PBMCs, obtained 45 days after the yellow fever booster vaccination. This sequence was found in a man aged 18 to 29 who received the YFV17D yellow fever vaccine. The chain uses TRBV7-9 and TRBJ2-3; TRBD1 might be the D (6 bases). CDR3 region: CASSSNREVTDTQYF. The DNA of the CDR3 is TGTGCCAGCAGCTCCAACAGGGAAGTCACAGATACGCAGTATTTT.